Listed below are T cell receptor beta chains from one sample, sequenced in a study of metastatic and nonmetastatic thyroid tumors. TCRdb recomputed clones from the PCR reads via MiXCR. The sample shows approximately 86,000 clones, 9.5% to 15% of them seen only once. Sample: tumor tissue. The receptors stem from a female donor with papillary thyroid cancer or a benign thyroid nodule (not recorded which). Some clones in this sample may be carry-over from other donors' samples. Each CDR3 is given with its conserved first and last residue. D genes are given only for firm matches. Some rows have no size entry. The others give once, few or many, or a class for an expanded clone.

DNA: TGTGCCAGCAGTGCACTTGACAGACATGCAACTAATGAAAAACTGTTTTTT
CDR3: CASSALDRHATNEKLFF
size: NA
length: 17
D: NA
J: TRBJ1-4
V: TRBV27

DNA: TGCAGTGCTAGGAGGCAGGAACCTGTAACCTACAATGAGCAGTTCTTC
CDR3: CSARRQEPVTYNEQFF
size: NA
length: 16
D: NA
J: TRBJ2-1
V: TRBV20-1

DNA: TGTGCCAGCACCTCCCCCCTCGTCCATGAGCAGTTCTTC
CDR3: CASTSPLVHEQFF
size: many
length: 13
D: NA
J: TRBJ2-1
V: TRBV7-9

DNA: TGTGCCTGGAGTGTAGGGGGAGCGGGTCAATACGAGCAGTACTTC
CDR3: CAWSVGGAGQYEQYF
size: many
length: 15
D: NA
J: TRBJ2-7
V: TRBV30

DNA: TGCGCCAGCAGCTTGGCCCAGGGGACCGCCACTGAAGCTTTCTTT
CDR3: CASSLAQGTATEAFF
size: many
length: 15
D: NA
J: TRBJ1-1
V: TRBV5-1

DNA: TGTGCCAGCAGCTTTAGACCGGCAGGGCAAGAGACCCAGTACTTC
CDR3: CASSFRPAGQETQYF
size: many
length: 15
D: NA
J: TRBJ2-5
V: TRBV7-3

DNA: TGTGCCAGCAGCAAAGGGTTCACCGGGGAGCTGTTTTTT
CDR3: CASSKGFTGELFF
size: many
length: 13
D: NA
J: TRBJ2-2
V: TRBV5-8

DNA: TGTGCCAGCATAGAGGGACTAGCGGGAGCGTCGAACACCGGGGAGCTGTTTTTT
CDR3: CASIEGLAGASNTGELFF
size: few
length: 18
D: TRBD2
J: TRBJ2-2
V: TRBV6-2/TRBV6-3

DNA: TGTGCCAGTAGTATAACTCGACTAGCGGGAAGCGAGCAGTACTTC
CDR3: CASSITRLAGSEQYF
size: many
length: 15
D: TRBD2
J: TRBJ2-7
V: TRBV19

DNA: TGCAGTGCTAGAGATTTGGGACAGGGTTCTTCACCCCTCCACTTT
CDR3: CSARDLGQGSSPLHF
size: many
length: 15
D: TRBD1
J: TRBJ1-6
V: TRBV20-1

DNA: TGTGCCAGCAGTTACGGCGGGAGGGCATACAATGAGCAGTTCTTC
CDR3: CASSYGGRAYNEQFF
size: many
length: 15
D: TRBD2
J: TRBJ2-1
V: TRBV6-2/TRBV6-3

DNA: TGCGCCAGCAGCGGGATGGGTGGGGTAAACACTGAAGCTTTCTTT
CDR3: CASSGMGGVNTEAFF
size: NA
length: 15
D: NA
J: TRBJ1-1
V: TRBV5-1

DNA: TGCAGTGCTACCCCTACAGGGAGCCCGGAAGGCTACACCTTC
CDR3: CSATPTGSPEGYTF
size: many
length: 14
D: NA
J: TRBJ1-2
V: TRBV20-1

DNA: TGCAGTGCTAGAGGTGGTGGTCAGGCCTTCTCCTACGAGCAGTACTTC
CDR3: CSARGGGQAFSYEQYF
size: NA
length: 16
D: NA
J: TRBJ2-7
V: TRBV20-1

DNA: TGTGCCAGCAGTACAGCGAACACCGGGGAGCTGTTTTTT
CDR3: CASSTANTGELFF
size: large
length: 13
D: NA
J: TRBJ2-2
V: TRBV28

DNA: TGTGCCAGCAGTTTAACAACAGGGCTGAATTATTCACCCCTCCACTTT
CDR3: CASSLTTGLNYSPLHF
size: many
length: 16
D: NA
J: TRBJ1-6
V: TRBV12-3/TRBV12-4

DNA: TGTGCCAGCATCCAAGCGGTACTAGCGTACGAGCAGTACTTC
CDR3: CASIQAVLAYEQYF
size: NA
length: 14
D: TRBD2
J: TRBJ2-7
V: TRBV14

DNA: TGTGCCAGCGGTACGACCTCCTACGAGCAGTACTTC
CDR3: CASGTTSYEQYF
size: many
length: 12
D: NA
J: TRBJ2-7
V: TRBV2

DNA: TGTGCCAGCAGCTTGCTCGCGGGAGGCACAGATACGCAGTATTTT
CDR3: CASSLLAGGTDTQYF
size: few
length: 15
D: TRBD2
J: TRBJ2-3
V: TRBV5-8

DNA: TGTGCCAGCAGTGAAGAAAGAACCCAGTACTTC
CDR3: CASSEERTQYF
size: many
length: 11
D: NA
J: TRBJ2-5
V: TRBV12-3/TRBV12-4